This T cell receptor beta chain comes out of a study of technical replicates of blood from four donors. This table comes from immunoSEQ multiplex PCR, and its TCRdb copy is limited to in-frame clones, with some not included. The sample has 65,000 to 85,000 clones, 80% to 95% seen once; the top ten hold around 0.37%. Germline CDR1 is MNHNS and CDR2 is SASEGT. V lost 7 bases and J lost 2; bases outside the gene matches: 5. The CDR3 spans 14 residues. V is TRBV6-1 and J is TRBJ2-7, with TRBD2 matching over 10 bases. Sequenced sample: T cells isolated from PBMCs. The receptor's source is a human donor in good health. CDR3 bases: TGTGCCAGCAAGGCTAGCGGGAGTCCCTACGAGCAGTACTTC. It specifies CASKASGSPYEQYF.